The 27 T cell receptor beta chains below come from one sample, sequenced in a study of cytomegalovirus exposure and HLA in healthy donors. Sequencing used immunoSEQ multiplex PCR; TCRdb keeps in-frame clones, though not all of them. Of 80,000 to 100,000 clones listed, 87% are singletons. Sequencing was performed on PBMCs. These TCRs come from a man between 18 and 29 years old in good health and CMV-seropositive.

This clone was detected only once. The rearrangement links TRBV6-4 to TRBJ2-1; TRBD2 aligns across 10 bases. In germline, CDR1 is MRHNA, CDR2 SNTAGT. Germline trimming cut 2 bases from V and 3 bases from J; bases unmatched to any gene: 4. The CDR3 runs 16 residues. This CDR3 reads CASSDGAGGHYNEQFF. The CDR3 region has the DNA TGTGCCAGCAGTGACGGAGCGGGAGGGCACTACAATGAGCAGTTCTTC.

The chain joins TRBV5-4 to TRBJ2-7, with D possibly being TRBD1 (6 bases). This CDR3 comprises 13 residues. Germline-derived CDR1 and CDR2 are SGHNT and YYREEE (reference sequence). V was trimmed by 5 bases and J by 2 bases, leaving 11 bases between them. CDR3 nucleotides: TGTGCCAGCAGTTACGGACAGCCCTACGAGCAGTACTTC. This codes for CASSYGQPYEQYF.

The chain carries TRBV11-3 and TRBJ1-1, with D unresolved. Per the germline V gene, CDR1 is SGHNT and CDR2 is YENEEA. This CDR3 comprises 13 residues. V was cut by 3 bases and J by 3 bases, with 8 bases left in between. The CDR3 sequence is CASSFEGDTEAFF. CDR3 bases: TGTGCCAGCAGCTTTGAGGGAGACACTGAAGCTTTCTTT.

V gene TRBV11-3 combines with J gene TRBJ1-1; D is perhaps TRBD1 (5 bases). CDR1 is SGHNT, CDR2 YENEEA, per germline. Trimming took off 7 bases at V and 1 base at J, with 16 bases between the two ends. The CDR3 runs 15 residues. The CDR3 loop reads CASIRRRGANTEAFF. The DNA of the CDR3 is TGTGCCAGCATCCGACGGAGGGGTGCGAACACTGAAGCTTTCTTT.

The rearrangement uses TRBV5-1 and TRBJ2-1; D perhaps matches TRBD1 (6 bases). V was pared by 0 bases and J by 9 bases, with 13 bases between. This CDR3 region has 14 residues. Looked up from germline, CDR1 is SGHRS and CDR2 is YFSETQ. The CDR3 DNA reads TGCGCCAGCAGCTTGGCGGTTAGCAGGGGTGAGCAGTTCTTC. The encoded protein is CASSLAVSRGEQFF.

This clone was observed a few times. The V and J genes are TRBV7-8 and TRBJ2-7; possible D gene TRBD2, 6 bases. Germline assignment: CDR1 SGHVS and CDR2 FQNEAQ. The CDR3 is made up of 16 amino acids. The V gene lost 0 bases and the J gene lost 3 bases, with 15 bases spanning the gap. The chain's CDR3 is CASSLARPQEGYEQYF. The CDR3 DNA follows: TGTGCCAGCAGCTTAGCGCGACCGCAGGAGGGCTACGAGCAGTACTTC.

The J gene is TRBJ2-7, the V gene TRBV20-1; D remains ambiguous. V gave up 5 bases and J gave up 7 bases, with 12 bases separating them. The CDR3 has 11 amino acids. CDR1 and CDR2 from the germline V gene are DFQATT and SNEGSKA (reference sequence). In DNA form, the CDR3 reads TGCAGTGCTCTTGGTACGGGTGAGCAGTACTTC. Translated: CSALGTGEQYF.

The chain recombines TRBV19 with TRBJ1-5, with D tentatively TRBD1 (6 bases). V shed 6 bases and J shed 3 bases, with 15 bases lying between them. CDR1 and CDR2 (germline): LNHDA, SQIVND (reference sequence). This CDR3 region has 15 residues. CDR3 loop: CASRWGTLYNQPQHF. CDR3 DNA sequence: TGTGCCAGTAGATGGGGGACACTTTACAATCAGCCCCAGCATTTT.

The gene calls are TRBV7-2 and TRBJ2-7, with 8 bases aligning to TRBD2. Germline V gene sequence: CDR1 SGHTA, CDR2 FQGNSA. The CDR3 extends over 15 amino acids. The V gene end was trimmed by 5 bases and the J gene end by 3 bases; junction bases not matched to a gene: 9. In nucleotides, the CDR3 is TGTGCCAGCAGCGGAAGCGGGAGCGTAAACTACGAGCAGTACTTC. Translated, it gives CASSGSGSVNYEQYF.

The chain is built from TRBV4-2 and TRBJ2-7, with a weak D call TRBD1 (6 bases). Germline values: CDR1 LGHNA, CDR2 YNFKEQ. V lost 2 bases to trimming and J lost 2 bases, with 10 bases between them. The CDR3 length is 14 residues. CDR3 nucleotide sequence: TGTGCCAGCAGCCAACGAGGGGGTACCTACGAGCAGTACTTC. The encoded protein is CASSQRGGTYEQYF.

The chain has TRBV5-1 and TRBJ1-2, with 8 bases lining up with TRBD1. Germline trimming cut 4 bases from V and 5 bases from J; bases unmatched to any gene: 4. The germline CDR1 and CDR2 sequences are SGHRS and YFSETQ. The CDR3 consists of 13 residues. The CDR3 nucleotides read TGCGCCAGCAGCCCGGGACAGGTATATGGCTACACCTTC. Translated: CASSPGQVYGYTF.

The V call is TRBV5-6, the J call TRBJ2-2; tentatively, D is TRBD1 (5 bases). This CDR3 contains 15 residues. Germline assignment: CDR1 SGHDT and CDR2 YYEEEE. V gave up 5 bases and J gave up 0 bases, with 11 bases separating them. CDR3 residues: CASSSLQANTGELFF. DNA for the CDR3: TGTGCCAGCAGTAGTTTACAGGCGAACACCGGGGAGCTGTTTTTT.

The V call is TRBV4-1, the J call TRBJ2-1; 11 bases map to TRBD2. CDR1 MGHRA and CDR2 YSYEKL come from the germline V gene. CDR3 length: 17 residues. J was trimmed by 4 bases and V by 2 bases; bases with no gene match: 7. The DNA for the CDR3 is TGCGCCAGCAGCCAAAATCCGGGACTAGCGGCGTACAATGAGCAGTTCTTC. Translation gives CASSQNPGLAAYNEQFF.

The chain is built from TRBV14 and TRBJ2-5; D is unresolved. Germline CDR1 SGHDN, CDR2 FVKESK. V lost 3 bases and J lost 5, with 10 bases in between. CDR3 length: 13 amino acids. The CDR3 region is CASSQLGGETQYF. The CDR3 nucleotides read TGTGCCAGCAGCCAGCTAGGTGGGGAGACCCAGTACTTC.

This chain uses TRBV5-1 with TRBJ2-2; D gene uncertain. The CDR3 is 13 residues long. The V gene lost 0 bases and the J gene lost 7 bases, with 7 bases spanning the gap. Germline CDR1 SGHRS, CDR2 YFSETQ. In nucleotides, the CDR3 is TGCGCCAGCAGCTTGGCCCCTCTCGGGGAGCTGTTTTTT. Its translation: CASSLAPLGELFF.

This clone was detected once. The chain has TRBV4-1 and TRBJ2-5; the match to TRBD2 covers 8 bases. The J segment lost 0 bases and the V segment lost 1 base, leaving 1 base of the junction unmatched. The CDR3 totals 15 residues. Germline V gene data show CDR1 as MGHRA and CDR2 as YSYEKL. CDR3 sequence reads: CASSQVAGNQETQYF. CDR3 DNA sequence: TGCGCCAGCAGCCAAGTAGCGGGGAACCAAGAGACCCAGTACTTC.

The V call is TRBV29-1, the J call TRBJ1-2; D remains ambiguous. The CDR3 spans 11 residues. Germline V CDR1 and CDR2: SQVTM, ANQGSEA. Deletions cut 5 bases from V and 4 bases from J, with 8 bases between. The CDR3 DNA sequence: TGCAGCGTTCCGACTTCCTATGGCTACACCTTC. Its translation is CSVPTSYGYTF. The full variable domain, in which reference TRBV29-1 and TRBJ1-2 provide the parts outside the CDR3, is SAVISQKPSRDICQRGTSLTIQCQVDSQVTMMFWYRQQPGQSLTLIATANQGSEATYESGFVIDKFPISRPNLTFSTLTVSNMSPEDSSIYLCSVPTSYGYTFGSGTRLTVV.

The rearrangement links TRBV2 to TRBJ2-7; D might be TRBD2 (7 bases). Germline CDR1 reads SNHLY; CDR2 reads FYNNEI. The V gene lost 11 bases and the J gene lost 2 bases, with 13 bases spanning the gap. This CDR3 contains 12 residues. The CDR3, as DNA: TGTGCCGGGGGGGCGGGGCCCTACGAGCAGTACTTC. Translating it yields CAGGAGPYEQYF.

The chain combines TRBV4-3 with TRBJ1-2; 9 bases agree with TRBD1. Germline CDR1 LGHNA, CDR2 YSLEER. V lost 3 bases to trimming and J lost 2 bases; unmatched junction nucleotides: 10. The CDR3 spans 17 residues. CDR3: CASSQFGTGTRNYGYTF. The CDR3 nucleotides are TGCGCCAGCAGCCAGTTCGGGACAGGGACTCGAAACTATGGCTACACCTTC.

The rearrangement uses TRBV5-4 and TRBJ2-1; 9 bases are shared with TRBD1. The germline V gene encodes CDR1 SGHNT and CDR2 YYREEE (reference sequence). V lost 0 bases and J lost 3; bases outside the gene matches: 4. This CDR3 has 16 residues. CDR3 DNA: TGTGCCAGCAGCTTGGAGGGACAGGGAGGCTACAATGAGCAGTTCTTC. It specifies CASSLEGQGGYNEQFF. Looking up the rest from reference TRBV5-4 and TRBJ2-1 gives the full variable domain: ETGVTQSPTHLIKTRGQQVTLRCSSQSGHNTVSWYQQALGQGPQFIFQYYREEENGRGNFPPRFSGLQFPNYSSELNVNALELDDSALYLCASSLEGQGGYNEQFFGPGTRLTVL.

This chain connects TRBV7-2 to TRBJ2-5, with D possibly being TRBD1 (6 bases). The CDR3 covers 14 residues. Trimming shortened V by 1 base and J by 4 bases, and 10 bases separated the two germline ends. Germline loops: CDR1 SGHTA, CDR2 FQGNSA. The CDR3 coding sequence is TGTGCCAGCAGCTTAGGAACAGGGCTAGAGACCCAGTACTTC. Residues: CASSLGTGLETQYF. Supplemented by reference TRBV7-2 and TRBJ2-5, the full variable domain reads GAGVSQSPSNKVTEKGKDVELRCDPISGHTALYWYRQSLGQGLEFLIYFQGNSAPDKSGLPSDRFSAERTGGSVSTLTIQRTQQEDSAVYLCASSLGTGLETQYFGPGTRLLVL.

The chain recombines TRBV5-4 with TRBJ2-3; D is possibly TRBD1 (5 bases). V lost 1 base and J lost 0, with 9 bases in between. The CDR3 contains 15 residues. Germline CDR1 reads SGHNT; CDR2 reads YYREEE (reference sequence). The CDR3 DNA follows: TGTGCCAGCAGCTTGAGGGGAACGAGCACAGATACGCAGTATTTT. Its translation is CASSLRGTSTDTQYF.

The gene calls are TRBV4-2 and TRBJ1-1; D gene unclear. The V and J ends lost 1 base and 5 bases respectively, with 11 bases between them. CDR1 is LGHNA, CDR2 YNFKEQ, per germline. CDR3 length: 14 amino acids. Here the CDR3 reads CASSQVAAITEAFF. In nucleotides, the CDR3 is TGTGCCAGCAGCCAAGTGGCGGCGATAACTGAAGCTTTCTTT.

The chain has TRBV10-3 and TRBJ2-2; a weak D match, TRBD1 (6 bases). The CDR3 loop spans 14 amino acids. Germline values: CDR1 ENHRY, CDR2 SYGVKD. The V and J ends lost 3 bases and 3 bases respectively, with 8 bases between them. The CDR3 DNA sequence: TGTGCCATCAGTGAAGCAGGGGACACCGGGGAGCTGTTTTTT. Encoded protein: CAISEAGDTGELFF.

The chain employs TRBV29-1 and TRBJ2-3; TRBD2 aligns across 14 bases. Germline trimming cut 4 bases from V and 2 bases from J; bases unmatched to any gene: 8. The CDR3 contains 17 residues. The germline V gene has CDR1 SQVTM and CDR2 ANQGSEA. CDR3 bases: TGCAGCGTTGTTTCCCAGGGACTAGCGGGGGACACAGATACGCAGTATTTT. Protein sequence: CSVVSQGLAGDTDTQYF.

The rearrangement joins TRBV5-5 to TRBJ2-1; TRBD2 agrees at 8 bases. Germline CDR1 reads SGHKS; CDR2 reads YYEKEE (reference sequence). The CDR3 spans 16 residues. With V trimmed by 4 bases and J by 7 bases, 13 bases remained unmatched. DNA of the CDR3: TGTGCCAGCAGCGCGCTCACGGGACGGGGGGGAAATGAGCAGTTCTTC. It translates to CASSALTGRGGNEQFF.

The V gene is TRBV6-1, the J gene TRBJ1-1; tentatively, D is TRBD1 (6 bases). Germline V gives CDR1 MNHNS, CDR2 SASEGT. This CDR3 is 15 amino acids long. V lost 8 bases and J 0 bases, leaving 16 bases between the germline ends. The CDR3 DNA reads TGTGCCAGCGACACCCCACAGGGCGTGAACACTGAAGCTTTCTTT. Encoded protein: CASDTPQGVNTEAFF.